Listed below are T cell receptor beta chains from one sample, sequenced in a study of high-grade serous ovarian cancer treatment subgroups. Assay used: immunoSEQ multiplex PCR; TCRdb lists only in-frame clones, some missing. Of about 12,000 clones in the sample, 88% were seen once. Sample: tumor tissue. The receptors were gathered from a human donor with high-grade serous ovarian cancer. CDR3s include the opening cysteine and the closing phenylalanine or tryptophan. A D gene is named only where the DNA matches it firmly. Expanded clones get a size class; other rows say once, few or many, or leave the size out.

TGTGCCAGCAGGGCGCCGGGACAGGGGGCCTCAGGCTATGGCTACACCTTC CASRAPGQGASGYGYTF TRBJ1-2 TRBD1 TRBV7-9 .
TGTGCCAGCAGCCTGGGACAGGTTACGACCGGGGAGCTGTTTTTT CASSLGQVTTGELFF TRBJ2-2 TRBD1 TRBV7-9 .
TGCGCCAGCAGCCACTCGGCAACGGGGGAAACCTACGAGCAGTACTTC CASSHSATGETYEQYF TRBJ2-7 . TRBV4-3 .
TGTGCCAGCAGCTTAGCTCTTATGAACACTGAAGCTTTCTTT CASSLALMNTEAFF TRBJ1-1 . TRBV7-2 once
TGTGCCAGCAGCTTAGGGCCCGCAAGGAGCGGCTACACCTTC CASSLGPARSGYTF TRBJ1-2 . TRBV7-2 .
TGTGCCAGCAGTTTAAGTAGGGGCTTCTACAATGAAAAACTGTTTTTT CASSLSRGFYNEKLFF TRBJ1-4 . TRBV27 .
TGTGCCTTTACCGGGACAGCAAATTCACCCCTCCACTTT CAFTGTANSPLHF TRBJ1-6 TRBD1 TRBV30 .
TGTGCCAGCAGCCCCAAGGACACTCGAGAGACCCAGTACTTC CASSPKDTRETQYF TRBJ2-5 . TRBV13 .
TGTGCCAGCAGCTTAGACCCCCCTCGGGGCGGTAACACCGGGGAGCTGTTTTTT CASSLDPPRGGNTGELFF TRBJ2-2 . TRBV7-9 .
TGTGCCAGCAGCTTGGAGGTTTCGGGCGGGGGACACAATGAGCAGTTCTTC CASSLEVSGGGHNEQFF TRBJ2-1 TRBD2 TRBV5-6 once
TGCGCCAGCAGCTTGGTCAGGGGAGACACCGGGGAGCTGTTTTTT CASSLVRGDTGELFF TRBJ2-2 . TRBV5-1 .
TGTGCCAGCAGTGACAGGCACAGAAGCACAGATACGCAGTATTTT CASSDRHRSTDTQYF TRBJ2-3 . TRBV25-1 .
TGTGCCAGCAGCTCAGGGACAGTCCCGGCCGGGGAGCTGTTTTTT CASSSGTVPAGELFF TRBJ2-2 TRBD1 TRBV5-8 .
TGTGCCACCAGCAGAGATGTGGGGGGCCATAGCAATCAGCCCCAGCATTTT CATSRDVGGHSNQPQHF TRBJ1-5 . TRBV15 .
TGCAGCGTTTTCGTCAGGGGGGATAACTATGGCTACACCTTC CSVFVRGDNYGYTF TRBJ1-2 TRBD1 TRBV29-1 .
TGTGCCAGCAGCTTTTCAGGGGGAAGGACCGGGGAGCTGTTTTTT CASSFSGGRTGELFF TRBJ2-2 TRBD1 TRBV11-2 .
TGTGCCAGCAGCTCCCGGGACAAAAAAGAGACCCAGTACTTC CASSSRDKKETQYF TRBJ2-5 . TRBV5-6 .
TGTGCCAGCAGTAAGGACAGGGGGATTTTTGAAGCTTTCTTT CASSKDRGIFEAFF TRBJ1-1 TRBD1 TRBV6-1 .
TGTGCCAGCAGGCCTGACCCTGGACGGGCGAGACTTGGCTACACCTTC CASRPDPGRARLGYTF TRBJ1-2 . TRBV5-5 .
TGTGCCAGCAAGCGGGGGAGGAACACTGAAGCTTTCTTT CASKRGRNTEAFF TRBJ1-1 . TRBV6-1 .
TGTGCCAGCTCCTCGGACCCAAATTCACCCCTCCACTTT CASSSDPNSPLHF TRBJ1-6 . TRBV18 .
TGTGCCAGCAGCTTGGTGGGTCAGCCCGGCACAGATACGCAGTATTTT CASSLVGQPGTDTQYF TRBJ2-3 . TRBV5-4 .
TGTGCCAGGGGCGGACAGGGCTACGAGCAGTACTTC CARGGQGYEQYF TRBJ2-7 TRBD1 TRBV2 .
TGTGCCAGCACTCGGACTAGCGGGAACCAAGAGACCCAGTACTTC CASTRTSGNQETQYF TRBJ2-5 TRBD2 TRBV5-4 .
TGTGCCAGTAGGCCCACTATGTCTGGGACCCAGTACTTC CASRPTMSGTQYF TRBJ2-5 . TRBV19 .
TGTGCCAGCAGCCGCCGGGACTCCTGGGACGAGCAGTACTTC CASSRRDSWDEQYF TRBJ2-7 . TRBV7-9 .
TGTGCCAGCAGCACCCGAACCGACGACAGGGTTGGAAACACCATATATTTT CASSTRTDDRVGNTIYF TRBJ1-3 TRBD1 TRBV9 .
TGTGCCAGCAGCGTAGTAGGACTAGCGGGGATACATGAGCAGTTCTTC CASSVVGLAGIHEQFF TRBJ2-1 TRBD2 TRBV9 once
TGCGCCAGCAGCTTGGAGACAGGGATCGGTCAGCCCCAGCATTTT CASSLETGIGQPQHF TRBJ1-5 TRBD1 TRBV5-1 .
TGTGCCAGCAGCTTACCGGGTCAGCCCCAGCATTTT CASSLPGQPQHF TRBJ1-5 . TRBV5-6 .
TGTGCCAGCAGCTCCGGGACAGGGGCCAGCAATCAGCCCCAGCATTTT CASSSGTGASNQPQHF TRBJ1-5 TRBD1 TRBV11-2 .
TGTGCCAGCTCACCAATTGTCAACTCATTCCAAGAGACCCAGTACTTC CASSPIVNSFQETQYF TRBJ2-5 . TRBV18 .
TGCGCCAGCAGCCAAGATAAATATGGGGGGCCAGATACGCAGTATTTT CASSQDKYGGPDTQYF TRBJ2-3 . TRBV4-3 .
TGTGCCAGCAGTCGGTTAGGGGGCCGGAACACTGAAGCTTTCTTT CASSRLGGRNTEAFF TRBJ1-1 TRBD1 TRBV6-6 .
TGTGCCAGCAGCCCCGACAATGGGGCCACTAGCACAGATACGCAGTATTTT CASSPDNGATSTDTQYF TRBJ2-3 . TRBV14 .
TGTGCCAGCAGTTCCCGCTGGGCAACTAATGAAAAACTGTTTTTT CASSSRWATNEKLFF TRBJ1-4 . TRBV28 .
TGTGCCAGCAGCCTCCGGGGGAGCCACCAGCCAGATACGCAGTATTTT CASSLRGSHQPDTQYF TRBJ2-3 . TRBV7-2 .
TGTGCCTGGAGTAAAGCGGGAGGTTGGGGTTACAATGAGCAGTTCTTC CAWSKAGGWGYNEQFF TRBJ2-1 TRBD2 TRBV30 .
TGTGCCACCACCCGGGACAGGGCTTTGTTCTCTGGGGCCAACGTCCTGACTTTC CATTRDRALFSGANVLTF TRBJ2-6 TRBD1 TRBV2 .
TGTGCCAGCTCCCCCGGTGGGATGAGAGCTTTCTTT CASSPGGMRAFF TRBJ1-1 . TRBV18 once
TGTGCCAGCAGCCCAGGGACCTCTAACTATGGCTACACCTTC CASSPGTSNYGYTF TRBJ1-2 . TRBV7-9 .
TGTGCCAGCAGTGGGCCCGGGACAGCAACCCTCTATGGCTACACCTTC CASSGPGTATLYGYTF TRBJ1-2 TRBD1 TRBV6-1 few
TGTGCCAGCAGTTCGGGACAGGGGTCAACTAATGAAAAACTGTTTTTT CASSSGQGSTNEKLFF TRBJ1-4 TRBD1 TRBV28 few
TGTGCCAGCAGTCTCTCTAGCACAGATACGCAGTATTTT CASSLSSTDTQYF TRBJ2-3 . TRBV27 .
TGCGCCAGCAGCCAAACACTAGGGGCGGTTGTTTTGAGCAATCAGCCCCAGCATTTT CASSQTLGAVVLSNQPQHF TRBJ1-5 . TRBV4-1 .
TGTGCCAGCCGAGGACAGAATAGCAATCAGCCCCAGCATTTT CASRGQNSNQPQHF TRBJ1-5 . TRBV19 few
TGTGCCAGCAGCTTAGAAAGGGCGGAAGTTCCTAGCACAGATACGCAGTATTTT CASSLERAEVPSTDTQYF TRBJ2-3 . TRBV11-2 .
TGCGCCAGCAGCCTTATATCAGGACAGGCGACCTATGGCTACACCTTC CASSLISGQATYGYTF TRBJ1-2 TRBD1 TRBV4-1 .
TGCAGTGCTAGTAGGGACAGGGGCTACACCTTC CSASRDRGYTF TRBJ1-2 TRBD1 TRBV20-1 .
TGTGCCAGCAGCTTAACTGAGTGGGGCTACGGGGAGCTGTTTTTT CASSLTEWGYGELFF TRBJ2-2 . TRBV11-2 .
TGTGCCAGCAGCCCGGGGGCCGGGACACAGGCGTCTAACATTCAGTACTTC CASSPGAGTQASNIQYF TRBJ2-4 . TRBV11-2 .
TGTGCCAGCAGCTTCCGAGGTGCCACAAATAATGAAAAACTGTTTTTT CASSFRGATNNEKLFF TRBJ1-4 . TRBV5-5 .